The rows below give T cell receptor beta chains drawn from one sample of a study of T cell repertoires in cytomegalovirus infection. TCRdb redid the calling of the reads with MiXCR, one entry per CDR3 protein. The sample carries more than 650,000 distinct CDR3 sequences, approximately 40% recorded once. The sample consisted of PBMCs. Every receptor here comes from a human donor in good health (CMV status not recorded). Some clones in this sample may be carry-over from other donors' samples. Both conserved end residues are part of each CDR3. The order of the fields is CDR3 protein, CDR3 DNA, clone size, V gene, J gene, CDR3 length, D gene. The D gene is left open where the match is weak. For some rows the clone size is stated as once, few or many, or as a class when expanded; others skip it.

CDR3: CASSLLGTGAFNEQFF; DNA: TGTGCCAGCAGCTTACTGGGCACAGGGGCGTTCAATGAGCAGTTCTTC; size: -; V: TRBV7-9; J: TRBJ2-1; length: 16; D: TRBD1
CDR3: CASNPITSTDTQYF; DNA: TGTGCCAGTAACCCCATAACTAGCACAGATACGCAGTATTTT; size: few; V: TRBV27; J: TRBJ2-3; length: 14; D: -
CDR3: CASSVDLSSEQYF; DNA: TGTGCCAGCAGCGTAGACCTCTCCTCCGAGCAGTACTTC; size: -; V: TRBV9; J: TRBJ2-7; length: 13; D: -
CDR3: CASSLNPYSPLHF; DNA: TGTGCCAGCAGCTTAAATCCTTATTCACCCCTCCACTTT; size: few; V: TRBV7-3; J: TRBJ1-6; length: 13; D: -
CDR3: CASSLRELSYEQYF; DNA: TGTGCCAGCAGTTTGAGGGAGCTATCCTACGAGCAGTACTTC; size: -; V: TRBV12-3/TRBV12-4; J: TRBJ2-7; length: 14; D: -
CDR3: CASSETGSRQPQHF; DNA: TGTGCCAGCAGTGAAACGGGGTCGAGGCAGCCCCAGCATTTT; size: few; V: TRBV2; J: TRBJ1-5; length: 14; D: -
CDR3: CASSTLAGGSNTGELFF; DNA: TGTGCCAGCAGCACACTAGCGGGAGGATCGAACACCGGGGAGCTGTTTTTT; size: many; V: TRBV7-6; J: TRBJ2-2; length: 17; D: TRBD2
CDR3: CSASDTRHRAGWTDTQYF; DNA: TGCAGTGCTAGTGACACGCGCCACAGGGCTGGGTGGACAGATACGCAGTATTTT; size: -; V: TRBV20-1; J: TRBJ2-3; length: 18; D: -
CDR3: CASSAYTGNNTEAFF; DNA: TGTGCCAGCAGCGCGTACACAGGGAATAACACTGAAGCTTTCTTT; size: few; V: TRBV7-6; J: TRBJ1-1; length: 15; D: -
CDR3: CASSSRTGSQETQYF; DNA: TGCGCCAGCAGCTCACGGACAGGCTCCCAAGAGACCCAGTACTTC; size: -; V: TRBV4-1; J: TRBJ2-5; length: 15; D: TRBD1
CDR3: CASSFRTGNEKLFF; DNA: TGTGCCAGCAGTTTTAGGACAGGGAACGAAAAACTGTTTTTT; size: -; V: TRBV28; J: TRBJ1-4; length: 14; D: TRBD1
CDR3: CASSDGTGSEQFF; DNA: TGTGCCAGCAGCGATGGGACAGGATCTGAGCAGTTCTTC; size: -; V: TRBV7-8; J: TRBJ2-1; length: 13; D: TRBD1
CDR3: CASSIGAGLYEQYF; DNA: TGTGCCAGTAGTATAGGAGCAGGGCTCTACGAGCAGTACTTC; size: -; V: TRBV19; J: TRBJ2-7; length: 14; D: -
CDR3: CASSLGYGNEKLFF; DNA: TGCGCCAGCAGCTTGGGTTACGGTAATGAAAAACTGTTTTTT; size: -; V: TRBV5-1; J: TRBJ1-4; length: 14; D: -
CDR3: CATSEPRCPGNNQETQSF; DNA: TGTGCCACCAGTGAACCCCGCTGCCCTGGGAATAACCAAGAGACCCAGTCCTTC; size: -; V: TRBV24-1; J: TRBJ2-5; length: 18; D: -
CDR3: CASSPRDNFNEKLFF; DNA: TGTGCCAGCAGCCCCCGGGACAACTTTAATGAAAAACTGTTTTTT; size: few; V: TRBV7-6; J: TRBJ1-4; length: 15; D: -
CDR3: CASSLARGRHTEAFF; DNA: TGTGCCAGCAGTTTAGCGCGGGGGCGACACACTGAAGCTTTCTTT; size: few; V: TRBV12-3/TRBV12-4; J: TRBJ1-1; length: 15; D: -